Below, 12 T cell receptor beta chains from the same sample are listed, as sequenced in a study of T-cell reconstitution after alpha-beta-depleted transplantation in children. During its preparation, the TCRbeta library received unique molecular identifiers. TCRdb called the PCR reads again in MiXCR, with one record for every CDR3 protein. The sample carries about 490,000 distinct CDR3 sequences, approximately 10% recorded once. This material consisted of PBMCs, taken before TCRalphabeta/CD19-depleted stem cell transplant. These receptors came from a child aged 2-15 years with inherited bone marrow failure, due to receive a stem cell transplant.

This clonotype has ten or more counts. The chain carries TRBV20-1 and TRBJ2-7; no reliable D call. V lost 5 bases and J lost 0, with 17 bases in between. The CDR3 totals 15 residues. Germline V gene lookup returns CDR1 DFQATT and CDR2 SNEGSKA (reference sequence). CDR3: CSADTPSATSYEQYF. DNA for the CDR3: TGCAGTGCTGACACCCCGTCGGCCACCTCCTACGAGCAGTACTTC.

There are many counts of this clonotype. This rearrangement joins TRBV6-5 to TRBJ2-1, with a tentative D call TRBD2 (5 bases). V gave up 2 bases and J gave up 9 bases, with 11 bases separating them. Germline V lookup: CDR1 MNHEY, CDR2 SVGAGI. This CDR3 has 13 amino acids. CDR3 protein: CASSYNEGVEQFF. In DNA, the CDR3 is TGTGCCAGCAGTTACAATGAGGGAGTTGAGCAGTTCTTC.

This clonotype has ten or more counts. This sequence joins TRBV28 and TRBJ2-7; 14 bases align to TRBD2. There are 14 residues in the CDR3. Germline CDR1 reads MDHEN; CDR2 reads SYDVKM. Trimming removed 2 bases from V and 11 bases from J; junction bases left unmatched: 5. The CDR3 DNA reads TGTGCCAGCAGTTTACGGGGACTAGCGGGAGAAGAGTACTTC. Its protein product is CASSLRGLAGEEYF.

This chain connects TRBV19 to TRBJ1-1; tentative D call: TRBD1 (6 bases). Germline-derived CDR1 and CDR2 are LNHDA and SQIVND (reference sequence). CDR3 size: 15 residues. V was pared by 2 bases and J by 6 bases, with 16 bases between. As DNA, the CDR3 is TGTGCCAGTAGTATATGGGAGGACAGCCCTTCTGAAGCTTTCTTT. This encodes CASSIWEDSPSEAFF.

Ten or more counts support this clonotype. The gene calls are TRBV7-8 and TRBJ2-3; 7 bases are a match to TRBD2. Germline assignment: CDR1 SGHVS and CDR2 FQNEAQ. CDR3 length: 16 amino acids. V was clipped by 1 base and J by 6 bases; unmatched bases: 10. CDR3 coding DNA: TGTGCCAGCAGCTTAGTTGGCGGGAGAACAGTGGATACGCAGTATTTT. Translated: CASSLVGGRTVDTQYF.

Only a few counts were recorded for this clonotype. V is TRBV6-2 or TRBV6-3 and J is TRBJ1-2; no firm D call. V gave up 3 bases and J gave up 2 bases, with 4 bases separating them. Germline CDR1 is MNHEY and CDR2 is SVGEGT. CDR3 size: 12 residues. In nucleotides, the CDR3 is TGTGCCAGCAGTTATGGCAACTATGGCTACACCTTC. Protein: CASSYGNYGYTF.

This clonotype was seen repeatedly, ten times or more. The CDR3 nucleotides are TGTGCCAGCAGTTTAGGGACAGCTAAACTGTTTTTT. Protein: CASSLGTAKLFF. The chain links TRBV12-3 or TRBV12-4 to TRBJ1-4; TRBD1 might be the D (6 bases). Trimming removed 1 base at V and 11 bases at J, with 8 bases between. The CDR3 totals 12 residues.

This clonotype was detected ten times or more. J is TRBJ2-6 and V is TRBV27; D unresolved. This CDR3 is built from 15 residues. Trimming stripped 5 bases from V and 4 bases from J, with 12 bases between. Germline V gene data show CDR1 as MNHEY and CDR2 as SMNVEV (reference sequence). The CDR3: CASSDPRWGANVLTF. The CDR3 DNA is TGTGCCAGCAGTGACCCCCGGTGGGGGGCCAACGTCCTGACTTTC.

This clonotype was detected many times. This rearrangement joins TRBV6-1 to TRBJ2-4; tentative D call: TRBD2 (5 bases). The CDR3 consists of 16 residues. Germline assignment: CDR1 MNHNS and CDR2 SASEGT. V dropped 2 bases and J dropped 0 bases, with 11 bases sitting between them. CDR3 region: CASSERGRLAKNIQYF. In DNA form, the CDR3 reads TGTGCCAGCAGTGAACGCGGGCGACTAGCCAAAAACATTCAGTACTTC.

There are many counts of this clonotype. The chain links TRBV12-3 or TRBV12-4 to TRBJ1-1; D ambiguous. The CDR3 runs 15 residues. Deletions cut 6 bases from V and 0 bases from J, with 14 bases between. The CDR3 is CASSRRGALNTEAFF. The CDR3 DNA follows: TGTGCCAGCAGCCGACGAGGTGCATTGAACACTGAAGCTTTCTTT.

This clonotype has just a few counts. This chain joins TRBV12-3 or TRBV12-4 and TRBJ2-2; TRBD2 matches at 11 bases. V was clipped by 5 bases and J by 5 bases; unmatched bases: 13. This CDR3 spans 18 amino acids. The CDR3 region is CASSPFPSGRRGTGELFF. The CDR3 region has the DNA TGTGCCAGCAGTCCGTTTCCTAGCGGGAGGAGGGGTACCGGGGAGCTGTTTTTT.

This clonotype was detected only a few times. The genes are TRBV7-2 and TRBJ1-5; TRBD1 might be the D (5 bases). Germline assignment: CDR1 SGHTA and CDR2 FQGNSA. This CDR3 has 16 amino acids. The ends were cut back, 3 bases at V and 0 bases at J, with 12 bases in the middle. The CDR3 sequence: CASSLRGDYSNQPQHF. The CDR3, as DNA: TGTGCCAGCAGCTTGAGGGGCGACTATAGCAATCAGCCCCAGCATTTT.